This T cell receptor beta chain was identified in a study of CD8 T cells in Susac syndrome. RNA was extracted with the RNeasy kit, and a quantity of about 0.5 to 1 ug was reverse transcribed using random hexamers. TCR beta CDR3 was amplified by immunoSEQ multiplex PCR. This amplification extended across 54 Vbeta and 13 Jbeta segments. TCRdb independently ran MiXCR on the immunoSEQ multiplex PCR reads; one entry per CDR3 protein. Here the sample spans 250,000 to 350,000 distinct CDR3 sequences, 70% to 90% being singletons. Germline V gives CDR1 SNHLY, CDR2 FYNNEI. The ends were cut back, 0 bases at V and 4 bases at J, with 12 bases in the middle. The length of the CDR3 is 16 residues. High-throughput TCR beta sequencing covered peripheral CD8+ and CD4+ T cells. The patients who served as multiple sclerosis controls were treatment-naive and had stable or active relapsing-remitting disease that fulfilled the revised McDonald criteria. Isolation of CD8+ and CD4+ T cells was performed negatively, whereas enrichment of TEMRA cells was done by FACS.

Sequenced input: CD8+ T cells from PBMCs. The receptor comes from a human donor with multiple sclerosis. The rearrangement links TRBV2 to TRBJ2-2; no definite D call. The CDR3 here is CASSEATKLGTGELFF. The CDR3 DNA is TGTGCCAGCAGTGAAGCGACGAAGTTAGGCACCGGGGAGCTGTTTTTT. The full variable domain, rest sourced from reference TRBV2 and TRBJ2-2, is EPEVTQTPSHQVTQMGQEVILRCVPISNHLYFYWYRQILGQKVEFLVSFYNNEISEKSEIFDDQFSVERPDGSNFTLKIRSTKLEDSAMYFCASSEATKLGTGELFFGEGSRLTVL.